The TCR beta chain under discussion was sequenced for a study of cytomegalovirus exposure and HLA in healthy donors. In its sample, this clone was seen once. The study ran its PCR with 60 Vbeta and 13 Jbeta primers. Assay used: immunoSEQ multiplex PCR; TCRdb lists only in-frame clones, some missing. This repertoire shows over 150,000 clones, roughly three quarters found once; its top ten account for 1.3% to 1.5%. Germline CDR1 is MNHNS and CDR2 is SASEGT. The CDR3 extends over 14 amino acids. V was clipped by 6 bases and J by 0 bases, with 11 bases between them. The specimen was PBMCs. This sequence was found in a man in his fifties or sixties in good health and CMV-seronegative. This rearrangement joins TRBV6-1 to TRBJ1-2, with D possibly TRBD1 on 6 matching bases. The CDR3 nucleotides read TGTGCCAGCAGGACACAGGGAACTAACTATGGCTACACCTTC. It codes for CASRTQGTNYGYTF.